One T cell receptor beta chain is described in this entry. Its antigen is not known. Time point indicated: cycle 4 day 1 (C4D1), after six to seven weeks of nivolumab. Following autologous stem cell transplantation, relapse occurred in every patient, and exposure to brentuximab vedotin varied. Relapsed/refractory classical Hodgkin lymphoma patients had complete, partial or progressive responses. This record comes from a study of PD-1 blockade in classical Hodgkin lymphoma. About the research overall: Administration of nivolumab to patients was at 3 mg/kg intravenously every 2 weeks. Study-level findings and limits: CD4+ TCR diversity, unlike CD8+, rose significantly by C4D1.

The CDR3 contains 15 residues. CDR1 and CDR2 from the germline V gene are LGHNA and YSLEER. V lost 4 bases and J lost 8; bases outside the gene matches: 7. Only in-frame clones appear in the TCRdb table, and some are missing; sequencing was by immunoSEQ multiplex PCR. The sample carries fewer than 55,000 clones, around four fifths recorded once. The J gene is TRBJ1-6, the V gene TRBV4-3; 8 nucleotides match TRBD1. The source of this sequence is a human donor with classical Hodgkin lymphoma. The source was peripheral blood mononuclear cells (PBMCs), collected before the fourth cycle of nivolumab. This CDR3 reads CASSLAGGIDSPLHF. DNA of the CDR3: TGCGCCAGCAGCCTCGCAGGGGGCATCGATTCACCCCTCCACTTT.